Listed here are 4 T cell receptor beta chains from one sample, sequenced in a study of blood T cell repertoires in COVID-19. The assay was immunoSEQ multiplex PCR, and TCRdb's table has in-frame clones only and misses some. The profile shows about 210,000 clones, over 80% of them singletons. The sequencing input was PBMCs or T cells enriched from blood (not recorded which). These receptors came from a woman under 40 who had been exposed to COVID-19.

This clone was counted between two and nine times. This rearrangement joins TRBV7-2 to TRBJ1-4, with unresolved D. The CDR3 runs to 17 residues. Germline V lookup: CDR1 SGHTA, CDR2 FQGNSA. V was shortened by 3 bases and J by 4 bases, with 18 bases between the two germline ends. The DNA for the CDR3 is TGTGCCAGCAGCTTCCATCAGTTCCGGGAAGTTAATGAAAAACTGTTTTTT. This codes for CASSFHQFREVNEKLFF.

This clone has only a few counts. The CDR3 sequence: CASSQDLAGAHGYTF. CDR3 DNA sequence: TGTGCCAGCAGCCAAGATCTAGCAGGAGCACATGGCTACACCTTC. The rearrangement uses TRBV4-2 and TRBJ1-2; D is undetermined. Germline values: CDR1 LGHNA, CDR2 YNFKEQ. V was pared by 0 bases and J by 6 bases, with 14 bases between. CDR3 length: 15 residues.

The chain has TRBV27 and TRBJ2-7, with 7 positions matching TRBD1. Germline V gene sequence: CDR1 MNHEY, CDR2 SMNVEV (reference sequence). The CDR3 extends over 15 amino acids. Germline trimming cut 2 bases from V and 4 bases from J; bases unmatched to any gene: 8. As DNA, the CDR3 is TGTGCCAGCAGTTTACGACGGACAGGCGGTTACGAGCAGTACTTC. Amino acids: CASSLRRTGGYEQYF.

This clone occurred once. The rearrangement joins TRBV7-3 to TRBJ2-3, with 11 bases fitting TRBD2. The V gene end was trimmed by 4 bases and the J gene end by 1 base; junction bases not matched to a gene: 1. The CDR3 is 15 residues long. CDR1 and CDR2 from the germline V gene are SGHTA and FQGTGA. CDR3: CASSSSGGRTDTQYF. The CDR3 DNA is TGTGCCAGCAGCTCTAGCGGGGGGCGCACAGATACGCAGTATTTT. The whole variable domain, remainder taken from reference TRBV7-3 and TRBJ2-3, is GAGVSQTPSNKVTEKGKYVELRCDPISGHTALYWYRQSLGQGPEFLIYFQGTGAADDSGLPNDRFFAVRPEGSVSTLKIQRTERGDSAVYLCASSSSGGRTDTQYFGPGTRLTVL.